This is a list of T cell receptor beta chains from one sample in a study of early T cells in non-severe SARS-CoV-2 infection. Each CDR3 protein is one row after TCRdb ran MiXCR on the 5' RACE reads. The table lists under 85,000 distinct CDR3 sequences, about 12% of them singletons. Sequenced input: whole blood. These receptors were taken from an adult who was a healthcare worker with PCR-confirmed SARS-CoV-2 infection or an uninfected control (not recorded which). Both conserved end residues are part of each CDR3. A D gene is named only where the DNA matches it firmly. The size field is filled for only some rows; it gives once, few, many or a size class.

j_gene: TRBJ1-5
d_gene: -
v_gene: TRBV6-2/TRBV6-3
abundance: -
CDR3aa: CASSYSGQLNQPQHF
CDR3nt: TGTGCCAGCAGTTACTCGGGGCAGCTAAATCAGCCCCAGCATTTT

j_gene: TRBJ2-2
d_gene: TRBD2
v_gene: TRBV5-1
abundance: -
CDR3aa: CASSLPSGNTGELFF
CDR3nt: TGCGCCAGCAGCTTGCCTAGCGGGAACACCGGGGAGCTGTTTTTT

j_gene: TRBJ1-3
d_gene: -
v_gene: TRBV16
abundance: many
CDR3aa: CASSLDSSGNTIYF
CDR3nt: TGTGCCAGCAGCCTGGACAGCTCTGGAAACACCATATATTTT

j_gene: TRBJ2-1
d_gene: -
v_gene: TRBV6-5
abundance: many
CDR3aa: CASSPGGASYNEQFF
CDR3nt: TGTGCCAGCAGCCCCGGTGGGGCATCCTACAATGAGCAGTTCTTC

j_gene: TRBJ2-3
d_gene: TRBD1
v_gene: TRBV20-1
abundance: -
CDR3aa: CSAFDRGVTDTQYF
CDR3nt: TGCAGTGCCTTCGACAGGGGAGTCACAGATACGCAGTATTTT

j_gene: TRBJ2-1
d_gene: -
v_gene: TRBV3-1
abundance: few
CDR3aa: CASSQRTLSEQFF
CDR3nt: TGTGCCAGCAGCCAACGGACTTTAAGTGAGCAGTTCTTC

j_gene: TRBJ1-4
d_gene: TRBD1
v_gene: TRBV9
abundance: many
CDR3aa: CASSAGQGREKLFF
CDR3nt: TGTGCCAGCAGCGCGGGACAGGGAAGGGAAAAACTGTTTTTT

j_gene: TRBJ1-1
d_gene: TRBD1
v_gene: TRBV12-3/TRBV12-4
abundance: -
CDR3aa: CASRPTGGRTEAFF
CDR3nt: TGTGCCAGCAGACCCACAGGGGGCAGGACTGAAGCTTTCTTT

j_gene: TRBJ2-6
d_gene: -
v_gene: TRBV6-2/TRBV6-3
abundance: many
CDR3aa: CASSWGGRANVLTF
CDR3nt: TGTGCCAGCAGTTGGGGGGGGCGAGCCAACGTCCTGACTTTC

j_gene: TRBJ2-5
d_gene: TRBD1
v_gene: TRBV7-6
abundance: few
CDR3aa: CASSSSPGQGRWFYQETQYF
CDR3nt: TGTGCCAGCAGCTCATCCCCGGGACAGGGTAGATGGTTTTACCAAGAGACCCAGTACTTC

j_gene: TRBJ2-7
d_gene: -
v_gene: TRBV29-1
abundance: many
CDR3aa: CSVELQNRPSYEQYF
CDR3nt: TGCAGCGTGGAGTTACAGAACCGGCCCTCCTACGAGCAGTACTTC

j_gene: TRBJ1-2
d_gene: -
v_gene: TRBV27
abundance: -
CDR3aa: CASSLSPDYGYTF
CDR3nt: TGTGCCAGCAGTTTATCGCCGGACTATGGCTACACCTTC

j_gene: TRBJ2-7
d_gene: -
v_gene: TRBV29-1
abundance: few
CDR3aa: CSVPAGSTYEQYF
CDR3nt: TGCAGCGTTCCCGCCGGGTCTACTTACGAGCAGTACTTC

j_gene: TRBJ1-1
d_gene: TRBD1
v_gene: TRBV18
abundance: -
CDR3aa: CASSPMLTGEAFF
CDR3nt: TGTGCCAGCTCACCTATGTTGACAGGGGAAGCTTTCTTT

j_gene: TRBJ1-1
d_gene: -
v_gene: TRBV7-9
abundance: -
CDR3aa: CASSPTNRGTEAFF
CDR3nt: TGTGCCAGCAGCCCGACAAATAGGGGCACTGAAGCTTTCTTT

j_gene: TRBJ2-7
d_gene: TRBD1
v_gene: TRBV28
abundance: many
CDR3aa: CASSFRTGLNEQYF
CDR3nt: TGTGCCAGCAGTTTCCGGACAGGGTTGAACGAGCAGTACTTC

j_gene: TRBJ2-3
d_gene: TRBD1
v_gene: TRBV20-1
abundance: many
CDR3aa: CSAKGQAIITQYF
CDR3nt: TGCAGTGCTAAGGGACAGGCGATAATTACGCAGTATTTT

j_gene: TRBJ1-6
d_gene: -
v_gene: TRBV6-5
abundance: few
CDR3aa: CASTRRAGATASSPLHF
CDR3nt: TGTGCCAGCACCCGCCGGGCAGGGGCAACGGCGAGTTCACCCCTCCACTTT

j_gene: TRBJ2-3
d_gene: -
v_gene: TRBV20-1
abundance: many
CDR3aa: CSAEAADTQYF
CDR3nt: TGCAGTGCGGAAGCCGCAGATACGCAGTATTTT

j_gene: TRBJ2-7
d_gene: TRBD2
v_gene: TRBV6-5
abundance: -
CDR3aa: CASSYWREGLNEQYF
CDR3nt: TGTGCCAGCAGTTACTGGCGGGAGGGCCTAAACGAGCAGTACTTC

j_gene: TRBJ2-2
d_gene: TRBD2
v_gene: TRBV7-9
abundance: many
CDR3aa: CASSLAVSGANTGELFF
CDR3nt: TGTGCCAGCAGCTTAGCGGTTAGCGGGGCGAACACCGGGGAGCTGTTTTTT

j_gene: TRBJ2-7
d_gene: TRBD2
v_gene: TRBV3-1
abundance: many
CDR3aa: CASSPRLAGGGYEQYF
CDR3nt: TGTGCCAGCAGCCCCAGACTAGCGGGAGGGGGCTACGAGCAGTACTTC

j_gene: TRBJ2-1
d_gene: TRBD2
v_gene: TRBV12-3/TRBV12-4
abundance: -
CDR3aa: CASSPLAVSYNEQFF
CDR3nt: TGTGCCAGCAGCCCTCTAGCGGTCTCCTACAATGAGCAGTTCTTC

j_gene: TRBJ2-3
d_gene: TRBD2
v_gene: TRBV11-3
abundance: many
CDR3aa: CASSLVTSGGGADTQYF
CDR3nt: TGTGCCAGCAGCTTAGTGACTAGCGGGGGCGGTGCAGATACGCAGTATTTT

j_gene: TRBJ2-5
d_gene: TRBD2
v_gene: TRBV2
abundance: few
CDR3aa: CASGSRTSGFQETQYF
CDR3nt: TGTGCCAGCGGGAGTCGGACTAGCGGGTTCCAAGAGACCCAGTACTTC

j_gene: TRBJ1-1
d_gene: TRBD1
v_gene: TRBV29-1
abundance: many
CDR3aa: CSVVPKAWTGNTEAFF
CDR3nt: TGCAGCGTGGTCCCCAAAGCCTGGACAGGGAACACTGAAGCTTTCTTT

j_gene: TRBJ2-3
d_gene: TRBD2
v_gene: TRBV3-1
abundance: many
CDR3aa: CASSQGAGGTDTQYF
CDR3nt: TGTGCCAGCAGCCAAGGAGCGGGGGGCACAGATACGCAGTATTTT

j_gene: TRBJ2-4
d_gene: -
v_gene: TRBV6-1
abundance: few
CDR3aa: CASSEWGSWNIQYF
CDR3nt: TGTGCCAGCAGTGAATGGGGGAGTTGGAACATTCAGTACTTC

j_gene: TRBJ2-7
d_gene: -
v_gene: TRBV10-1
abundance: -
CDR3aa: CASSPGINSYEQYF
CDR3nt: TGCGCCAGCAGTCCAGGGATTAACTCCTACGAGCAGTACTTC

j_gene: TRBJ2-5
d_gene: -
v_gene: TRBV5-1
abundance: -
CDR3aa: CASSLGLPGLYQETQYF
CDR3nt: TGCGCCAGCAGCTTGGGGCTGCCGGGGCTCTACCAAGAGACCCAGTACTTC

j_gene: TRBJ2-2
d_gene: TRBD2
v_gene: TRBV11-3
abundance: few
CDR3aa: CASSLRASSGSRGELFF
CDR3nt: TGTGCCAGCAGCTTACGAGCATCAAGCGGGAGCCGCGGGGAGCTGTTTTTT

j_gene: TRBJ2-7
d_gene: TRBD1
v_gene: TRBV7-8
abundance: -
CDR3aa: CASSLGTGLYEQHF
CDR3nt: TGTGCCAGCAGCTTAGGGACAGGGCTATACGAGCAGCACTTC

j_gene: TRBJ2-7
d_gene: TRBD1
v_gene: TRBV29-1
abundance: -
CDR3aa: CSGGQDAYEQYF
CDR3nt: TGCAGCGGCGGACAGGACGCCTACGAGCAGTACTTC

j_gene: TRBJ2-3
d_gene: TRBD1
v_gene: TRBV7-8
abundance: few
CDR3aa: CASSLYGTRDRSPDTQYF
CDR3nt: TGTGCCAGCAGCCTATACGGGACACGGGACAGGTCCCCGGATACGCAGTATTTT

j_gene: TRBJ2-7
d_gene: TRBD2
v_gene: TRBV4-1
abundance: few
CDR3aa: CASSQGPSGRSYEQYF
CDR3nt: TGCGCCAGCAGCCAAGGCCCTAGCGGGAGGTCCTACGAGCAGTACTTC

j_gene: TRBJ1-1
d_gene: TRBD1
v_gene: TRBV13
abundance: many
CDR3aa: CASSSDRGGTEAFF
CDR3nt: TGTGCCAGCAGCTCGGACAGGGGCGGCACTGAAGCTTTCTTT

j_gene: TRBJ2-7
d_gene: -
v_gene: TRBV11-2
abundance: few
CDR3aa: CASSPGSLYEQYF
CDR3nt: TGTGCCAGCAGCCCCGGGTCCCTCTACGAGCAGTACTTC

j_gene: TRBJ1-6
d_gene: -
v_gene: TRBV12-3/TRBV12-4
abundance: many
CDR3aa: CASRLGGESPLHF
CDR3nt: TGTGCCAGCAGGCTCGGGGGTGAATCACCCCTCCACTTT

j_gene: TRBJ2-5
d_gene: TRBD2
v_gene: TRBV6-6
abundance: few
CDR3aa: CASSYTTSGRALPGYF
CDR3nt: TGTGCCAGCAGTTACACGACTAGCGGGAGGGCCCTCCCAGGGTACTTC

j_gene: TRBJ2-2
d_gene: -
v_gene: TRBV27
abundance: few
CDR3aa: CASSFLGRGPLTGELFF
CDR3nt: TGTGCCAGCAGTTTCTTAGGTAGAGGGCCCCTCACCGGGGAGCTGTTTTTT

j_gene: TRBJ1-3
d_gene: -
v_gene: TRBV5-1
abundance: -
CDR3aa: CASSNSNTIYF
CDR3nt: TGCGCCAGCAGCAATTCGAACACCATATATTTT

j_gene: TRBJ1-3
d_gene: -
v_gene: TRBV7-9
abundance: few
CDR3aa: CASCLDNLGNTIYF
CDR3nt: TGTGCCAGCTGCCTGGACAACCTTGGAAACACCATATATTTT

j_gene: TRBJ1-1
d_gene: -
v_gene: TRBV27
abundance: few
CDR3aa: CASSRAGHRGDTEAFF
CDR3nt: TGTGCCAGCAGTAGAGCGGGACACCGAGGGGACACTGAAGCTTTCTTT

j_gene: TRBJ2-1
d_gene: -
v_gene: TRBV5-1
abundance: many
CDR3aa: CASSLGAGNYNEQFF
CDR3nt: TGCGCCAGCAGCTTGGGTGCGGGGAACTACAATGAGCAGTTCTTC

j_gene: TRBJ2-1
d_gene: -
v_gene: TRBV18
abundance: few
CDR3aa: CASSLTVSGNNEQFF
CDR3nt: TGTGCCAGCTCACTAACGGTATCCGGAAACAATGAGCAGTTCTTC

j_gene: TRBJ2-2
d_gene: -
v_gene: TRBV12-3/TRBV12-4
abundance: many
CDR3aa: CASKDRRLNTGELFF
CDR3nt: TGTGCCAGCAAGGACCGGCGGTTGAACACCGGGGAGCTGTTTTTT

j_gene: TRBJ2-3
d_gene: TRBD2
v_gene: TRBV20-1
abundance: -
CDR3aa: CSAVSGTDTQYF
CDR3nt: TGCAGTGCCGTTAGCGGGACCGATACGCAGTATTTT

j_gene: TRBJ2-1
d_gene: TRBD2
v_gene: TRBV7-9
abundance: -
CDR3aa: CASTPPVGTSGNEQFF
CDR3nt: TGTGCCAGCACCCCTCCGGTGGGAACTAGCGGGAATGAGCAGTTCTTC

j_gene: TRBJ1-2
d_gene: -
v_gene: TRBV12-3/TRBV12-4
abundance: many
CDR3aa: CASSLSQLNYGYTF
CDR3nt: TGTGCCAGCAGTTTGTCTCAGCTAAACTATGGCTACACCTTC

j_gene: TRBJ2-1
d_gene: -
v_gene: TRBV6-4
abundance: many
CDR3aa: CASSEGSGSHNEQFF
CDR3nt: TGTGCCAGCAGTGAAGGTAGCGGAAGCCACAATGAGCAGTTCTTC

j_gene: TRBJ2-7
d_gene: -
v_gene: TRBV4-1
abundance: many
CDR3aa: CASSHDQSQGGREQYF
CDR3nt: TGCGCCAGCAGCCACGACCAGTCACAGGGCGGAAGAGAGCAGTACTTC

j_gene: TRBJ1-4
d_gene: TRBD1
v_gene: TRBV5-6
abundance: few
CDR3aa: CASSLDRGDWTGNEKLFF
CDR3nt: TGTGCCAGCAGCCTGGACAGGGGCGACTGGACCGGTAATGAAAAACTGTTTTTT

j_gene: TRBJ1-2
d_gene: -
v_gene: TRBV15
abundance: many
CDR3aa: CATSTKKEGLPANYGYTF
CDR3nt: TGTGCCACCAGCACCAAAAAGGAGGGACTCCCCGCTAACTATGGCTACACCTTC

j_gene: TRBJ1-1
d_gene: -
v_gene: TRBV7-2
abundance: -
CDR3aa: CASSREPNTEAFF
CDR3nt: TGTGCCAGCAGTCGGGAGCCGAACACTGAAGCTTTCTTT

j_gene: TRBJ2-7
d_gene: -
v_gene: TRBV20-1
abundance: -
CDR3aa: CSARGPTGLKNYEQYF
CDR3nt: TGCAGTGCTAGAGGGCCTACGGGACTGAAGAATTACGAGCAGTACTTC